This record covers a single T cell receptor (beta chain). Germline-derived CDR1 and CDR2 are SQVTM and ANQGSEA. Trimming stripped 3 bases from V and 1 base from J, with 3 bases between. The CDR3 has 11 residues. The sample belongs to a study of OX40 agonist ivuxolimab in advanced cancers. Study in general: Patients took ivuxolimab, an agonistic anti-OX40 (CD134) antibody. Patients were infused with ivuxolimab every 2 weeks at 0.01 to 10 mg/kg. Treatment received earlier with anti-PD-1, anti-PD-L1 or anti-CTLA-4 agents was allowed, and under 50% had some.

Profiling relied on immunoSEQ multiplex PCR, and the TCRdb table lists in-frame clones only, not all of them. The table has approximately 89,000 clones, about 86% seen once; the top ten hold 0.76%. Patients were ineligible given autoimmune disease history or systemic immunosuppression. Sample: CD4+ or CD8+ T cells sorted from blood, taken in a trial of the OX40 agonist ivuxolimab. The sequence was collected from an adult with an advanced solid tumor such as melanoma, head and neck, liver or kidney cancer. The chain has TRBV29-1 and TRBJ1-1; D gene uncertain. In DNA form, the CDR3 reads TGCAGCGTTGACTCGAACACTGAAGCTTTCTTT. Its translation: CSVDSNTEAFF.